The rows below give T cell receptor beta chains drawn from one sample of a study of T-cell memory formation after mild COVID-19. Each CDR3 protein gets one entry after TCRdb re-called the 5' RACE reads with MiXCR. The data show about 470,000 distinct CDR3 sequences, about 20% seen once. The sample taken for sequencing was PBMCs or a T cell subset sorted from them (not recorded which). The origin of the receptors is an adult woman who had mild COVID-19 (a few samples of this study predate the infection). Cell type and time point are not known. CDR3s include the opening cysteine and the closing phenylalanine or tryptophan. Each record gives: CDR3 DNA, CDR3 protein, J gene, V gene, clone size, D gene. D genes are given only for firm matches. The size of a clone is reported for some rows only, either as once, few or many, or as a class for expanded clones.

cdr3_nt: TGCAGTGCTAGACCAAGCGGGAGTACCTACGAGCAGTACTTC
cdr3_aa: CSARPSGSTYEQYF
j_call: TRBJ2-7
v_call: TRBV20-1
clone_size: .
d_call: TRBD2

cdr3_nt: TGTGCCAGCAGCGTTAATGGCGCTTACGAGCAGTACTTC
cdr3_aa: CASSVNGAYEQYF
j_call: TRBJ2-7
v_call: TRBV9
clone_size: .
d_call: .

cdr3_nt: TGTGCCACCTCAGAGGGACTAGCGGTCACCGGGGAGCTGTTTTTT
cdr3_aa: CATSEGLAVTGELFF
j_call: TRBJ2-2
v_call: TRBV19
clone_size: few
d_call: TRBD2

cdr3_nt: TGCAGTGCTAGAGATGTGGACAGGGGTTACGAGCAGTACTTC
cdr3_aa: CSARDVDRGYEQYF
j_call: TRBJ2-7
v_call: TRBV20-1
clone_size: .
d_call: TRBD1

cdr3_nt: TGTGCCAGCAGCCAAGAACGGGGTTCACCCCTCCACTTT
cdr3_aa: CASSQERGSPLHF
j_call: TRBJ1-6
v_call: TRBV4-2
clone_size: few
d_call: .

cdr3_nt: TGCAGCGTCGTCTGGACTAGCGGCGAGCAGTACTTC
cdr3_aa: CSVVWTSGEQYF
j_call: TRBJ2-7
v_call: TRBV29-1
clone_size: .
d_call: TRBD2

cdr3_nt: TGTGCCAGCAGCTTAAACAGGGGCCAGACCCAGTACTTC
cdr3_aa: CASSLNRGQTQYF
j_call: TRBJ2-5
v_call: TRBV7-3
clone_size: few
d_call: TRBD1

cdr3_nt: TGCAGCGCCCAGGGGCAAGAAGGGACTGAAGCTTTCTTT
cdr3_aa: CSAQGQEGTEAFF
j_call: TRBJ1-1
v_call: TRBV29-1
clone_size: .
d_call: .

cdr3_nt: TGCAGCGTTGATGGGGGTCAAGCCGCGGGCGAGCAGTACTTC
cdr3_aa: CSVDGGQAAGEQYF
j_call: TRBJ2-7
v_call: TRBV29-1
clone_size: .
d_call: .

cdr3_nt: TGCAGCGTTGAAACTGAGAGGACAGGCCTTTACGAGCAGTACTTC
cdr3_aa: CSVETERTGLYEQYF
j_call: TRBJ2-7
v_call: TRBV29-1
clone_size: .
d_call: TRBD1

cdr3_nt: TGCAGTGCTAGAGTGCCCGGGCCGATAGTATACGAGCAGTACTTC
cdr3_aa: CSARVPGPIVYEQYF
j_call: TRBJ2-7
v_call: TRBV20-1
clone_size: few
d_call: .

cdr3_nt: TGTGCCAGCAGCCCGAGACAGGGTTGGTCCAATGAGCAGTTCTTC
cdr3_aa: CASSPRQGWSNEQFF
j_call: TRBJ2-1
v_call: TRBV7-9
clone_size: few
d_call: TRBD1

cdr3_nt: TGTGCCAGCAGCCCGGGACCGGTGTCTGAAAAACTGTTTTTT
cdr3_aa: CASSPGPVSEKLFF
j_call: TRBJ1-4
v_call: TRBV5-6
clone_size: few
d_call: .

cdr3_nt: TGTGCCAGCAGCCTGGGACAGGGGGTTTCACCCCTCCACTTT
cdr3_aa: CASSLGQGVSPLHF
j_call: TRBJ1-6
v_call: TRBV12-3/TRBV12-4
clone_size: few
d_call: TRBD1

cdr3_nt: TGTGCCAGCAGCCAGGATCTAGCGGGAGCGAGGGATACGCAGTATTTT
cdr3_aa: CASSQDLAGARDTQYF
j_call: TRBJ2-3
v_call: TRBV4-2
clone_size: many
d_call: TRBD2

cdr3_nt: TGTGCCAGCAGCCTCACCACCGGAAAGGCAGGGGGAGAGACCCAGTACTTC
cdr3_aa: CASSLTTGKAGGETQYF
j_call: TRBJ2-5
v_call: TRBV4-2
clone_size: .
d_call: TRBD1

cdr3_nt: TGTGCCAGCAGCAGGACGGCCTACAATGAGCAGTTCTTC
cdr3_aa: CASSRTAYNEQFF
j_call: TRBJ2-1
v_call: TRBV7-6
clone_size: .
d_call: .

cdr3_nt: TGCAGTGCTGTTCAGACAGGGGGCGCCGGTGGCTACACCTTC
cdr3_aa: CSAVQTGGAGGYTF
j_call: TRBJ1-2
v_call: TRBV20-1
clone_size: .
d_call: TRBD1

cdr3_nt: TGTGCCAGCAGCTTGCTGGCAGTCGGCAATCAGCCCCAGCATTTT
cdr3_aa: CASSLLAVGNQPQHF
j_call: TRBJ1-5
v_call: TRBV5-5
clone_size: .
d_call: .

cdr3_nt: TGTGCCACCAGTGAAACACAGGGAAGCGAGCAGTACTTC
cdr3_aa: CATSETQGSEQYF
j_call: TRBJ2-7
v_call: TRBV24-1
clone_size: .
d_call: .

cdr3_nt: TGCAGTGCTGGGGAGGGGCTGCACACTGAAGCTTTCTTT
cdr3_aa: CSAGEGLHTEAFF
j_call: TRBJ1-1
v_call: TRBV20-1
clone_size: .
d_call: .

cdr3_nt: TGCAGTGCTCCCGGGACAGGGGGGTACGAGCAGTACTTC
cdr3_aa: CSAPGTGGYEQYF
j_call: TRBJ2-7
v_call: TRBV20-1
clone_size: .
d_call: TRBD1

cdr3_nt: TGTGCCAGCAGTCCCCACGGACAGGGGCCGAATTCACCCCTCCACTTT
cdr3_aa: CASSPHGQGPNSPLHF
j_call: TRBJ1-6
v_call: TRBV12-3/TRBV12-4
clone_size: few
d_call: TRBD1

cdr3_nt: TGCGCCAGCAGCCACCCGGGACGGCTGAACACTGAAGCTTTCTTT
cdr3_aa: CASSHPGRLNTEAFF
j_call: TRBJ1-1
v_call: TRBV4-3
clone_size: .
d_call: .

cdr3_nt: TGTGCCAGCAGTCTCAACAGGGCGAGGACTGAAGCTTTCTTT
cdr3_aa: CASSLNRARTEAFF
j_call: TRBJ1-1
v_call: TRBV27
clone_size: many
d_call: .

cdr3_nt: TGTGCCAGCAGCTTGTCTCTAGCGGGGGCTTACAATGAGCAGTTCTTC
cdr3_aa: CASSLSLAGAYNEQFF
j_call: TRBJ2-1
v_call: TRBV7-2
clone_size: .
d_call: TRBD2

cdr3_nt: TGCAGCTCATACAGGGGTGCAAGCACAGATACGCAGTATTTT
cdr3_aa: CSSYRGASTDTQYF
j_call: TRBJ2-3
v_call: TRBV29-1
clone_size: .
d_call: TRBD1

cdr3_nt: TGCAGTGCTAGAGATCGGGCGGGGGAAAGGAATGAGCAGTTCTTC
cdr3_aa: CSARDRAGERNEQFF
j_call: TRBJ2-1
v_call: TRBV20-1
clone_size: .
d_call: TRBD2

cdr3_nt: TGCAGTGCTAGGAAAGGTAGCGGGAGCTCCTACAATGAGCAGTTCTTC
cdr3_aa: CSARKGSGSSYNEQFF
j_call: TRBJ2-1
v_call: TRBV20-1
clone_size: .
d_call: TRBD2

cdr3_nt: TGTGCCAGCAGTGACTCGGACACCGGGGAGCTGTTTTTT
cdr3_aa: CASSDSDTGELFF
j_call: TRBJ2-2
v_call: TRBV6-4
clone_size: many
d_call: .

cdr3_nt: TGTGCCCGCGGGGGGACCACCCAAGAGACCCAGTACTTC
cdr3_aa: CARGGTTQETQYF
j_call: TRBJ2-5
v_call: TRBV6-5
clone_size: .
d_call: TRBD2

cdr3_nt: TGTGCCAGCAGCCAAGGGGGCGGACAAGAGACCCAGTACTTC
cdr3_aa: CASSQGGGQETQYF
j_call: TRBJ2-5
v_call: TRBV4-2
clone_size: many
d_call: .

cdr3_nt: TGTGCCAGCAGCCCTCGGACAGGGACCGAGGGGGTTGAGTACGAGCAGTACTTC
cdr3_aa: CASSPRTGTEGVEYEQYF
j_call: TRBJ2-7
v_call: TRBV21-1
clone_size: few
d_call: .

cdr3_nt: TGTGCCGTCCAGGGCATAGGGGCCAACGTCCTGACTTTC
cdr3_aa: CAVQGIGANVLTF
j_call: TRBJ2-6
v_call: TRBV19
clone_size: few
d_call: .

cdr3_nt: TGTGCCAGCAGCGAACAGGGGTACGGCACTGAAGCTTTCTTT
cdr3_aa: CASSEQGYGTEAFF
j_call: TRBJ1-1
v_call: TRBV6-2/TRBV6-3
clone_size: .
d_call: TRBD1

cdr3_nt: TGTGCCAGCAGCATAAGGGTCGGCAATGAGCAGTTCTTC
cdr3_aa: CASSIRVGNEQFF
j_call: TRBJ2-1
v_call: TRBV7-6
clone_size: many
d_call: .

cdr3_nt: TGCAGCGGCTGGGAATACACTGAAGCTTTCTTT
cdr3_aa: CSGWEYTEAFF
j_call: TRBJ1-1
v_call: TRBV20-1
clone_size: .
d_call: .

cdr3_nt: TGCAGTGGGACTAGCATCGGGGTTGAGCAGTTCTTC
cdr3_aa: CSGTSIGVEQFF
j_call: TRBJ2-1
v_call: TRBV20-1
clone_size: few
d_call: TRBD2

cdr3_nt: TGTGCCATCAGTGCGGCAGAGTTCTATGGCTACACCTTC
cdr3_aa: CAISAAEFYGYTF
j_call: TRBJ1-2
v_call: TRBV10-3
clone_size: .
d_call: .

cdr3_nt: TGTGCCATCAGTGTGGGACTAGCGGGAGATAATGAGCAGTTCTTC
cdr3_aa: CAISVGLAGDNEQFF
j_call: TRBJ2-1
v_call: TRBV10-3
clone_size: few
d_call: TRBD2

cdr3_nt: TGTGTCTCCGGGATGGAGCAGTTCTTC
cdr3_aa: CVSGMEQFF
j_call: TRBJ2-1
v_call: TRBV7-8
clone_size: .
d_call: .

cdr3_nt: TGCAGTGCCCCGGGGACAGCCTCCTACGAGCAGTACTTC
cdr3_aa: CSAPGTASYEQYF
j_call: TRBJ2-7
v_call: TRBV20-1
clone_size: .
d_call: TRBD1